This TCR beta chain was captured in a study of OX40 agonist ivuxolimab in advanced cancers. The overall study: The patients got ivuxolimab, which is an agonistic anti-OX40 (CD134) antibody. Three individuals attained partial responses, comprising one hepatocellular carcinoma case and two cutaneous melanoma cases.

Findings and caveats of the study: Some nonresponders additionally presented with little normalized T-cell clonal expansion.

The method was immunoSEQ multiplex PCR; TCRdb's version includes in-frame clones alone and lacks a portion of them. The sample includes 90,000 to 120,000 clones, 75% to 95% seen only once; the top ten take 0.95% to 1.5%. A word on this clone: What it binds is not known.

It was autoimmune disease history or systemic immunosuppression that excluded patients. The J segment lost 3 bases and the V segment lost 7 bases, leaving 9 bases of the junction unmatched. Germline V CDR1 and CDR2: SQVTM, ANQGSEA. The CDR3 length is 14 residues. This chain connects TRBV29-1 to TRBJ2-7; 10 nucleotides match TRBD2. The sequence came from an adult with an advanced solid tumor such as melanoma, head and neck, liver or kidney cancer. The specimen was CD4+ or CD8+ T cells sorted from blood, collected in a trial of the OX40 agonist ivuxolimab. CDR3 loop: CSASSGSYSYEQYF. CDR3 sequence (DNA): TGCAGCGCCTCTAGCGGGAGCTACAGCTACGAGCAGTACTTC.